Shown below are 18 T cell receptor beta chains from a single sample sequenced in a study of OX40 agonist ivuxolimab in advanced cancers. Profiling relied on immunoSEQ multiplex PCR, and the TCRdb table lists in-frame clones only, not all of them. This sample has some 25,000 clones, with about 75% found just once. Sample: CD4+ or CD8+ T cells sorted from blood, taken in a trial of the OX40 agonist ivuxolimab. The receptor set was obtained from an adult with an advanced solid tumor such as melanoma, head and neck, liver or kidney cancer.

This clone was picked up a small number of times. The chain employs TRBV19 and TRBJ2-5; D remains ambiguous. The CDR3 contains 15 residues. V lost 9 bases and J 2 bases, leaving 19 bases between the germline ends. Per germline, CDR1 LNHDA and CDR2 SQIVND (reference sequence). In DNA form, the CDR3 reads TGTGCCAGCAGCAACAGCCTACGTCTACAAGAGACCCAGTACTTC. Translating it yields CASSNSLRLQETQYF.

The rearrangement links TRBV5-1 to TRBJ2-2, with a weak D call TRBD1 (6 bases). CDR3 size: 16 residues. CDR1 is SGHRS and CDR2 is YFSETQ in the germline V gene. Trimming shortened V by 3 bases and J by 1 base, and 13 bases separated the two germline ends. The CDR3 protein is CASSYGQLVNTGELFF. The CDR3 DNA reads as TGCGCCAGCAGCTACGGACAGTTGGTGAACACCGGGGAGCTGTTTTTT.

The chain carries TRBV5-5 and TRBJ2-7; tentative D call: TRBD2 (6 bases). Trimming left V 4 bases short and J 2 bases short, with 19 bases between. The CDR3 extends over 16 amino acids. Germline loops: CDR1 SGHKS, CDR2 YYEKEE (reference sequence). The CDR3, as DNA: TGTGCCAGCAGCCCGGGGTCCGGGACGGGGGCCTACGAGCAGTACTTC. Encoded protein: CASSPGSGTGAYEQYF.

This rearrangement joins TRBV6-5 to TRBJ1-1; TRBD1 is a possible D gene (5 bases). This CDR3 spans 14 amino acids. Trimming shortened V by 5 bases and J by 3 bases, and 13 bases separated the two germline ends. Germline CDR1 reads MNHEY; CDR2 reads SVGAGI. CDR3 DNA sequence: TGTGCCAGCAGTACGGGACGAAGGCACACTGAAGCTTTCTTT. Residues: CASSTGRRHTEAFF.

The CDR3 sequence is CASSLGSGSRSYEQYF. CDR3 sequence (DNA): TGCGCCAGCAGCTTGGGATCGGGAAGTAGATCCTACGAGCAGTACTTC. The chain combines TRBV5-1 with TRBJ2-7; tentative D call: TRBD2 (5 bases). Trimming removed 0 bases from V and 1 base from J, with 14 bases in between. The germline gives CDR1 SGHRS, CDR2 YFSETQ. The CDR3 runs to 16 residues.

CDR3 coding DNA: TGTGCCAGCAGTCTCCCTGGCAGGGAGGACATCTATGGCTACACCTTC. As protein: CASSLPGREDIYGYTF. The chain is built from TRBV28 and TRBJ1-2; a possible D gene is TRBD1 (5 bases). The germline gives CDR1 MDHEN, CDR2 SYDVKM. The CDR3 runs to 16 residues. V lost 5 bases to trimming and J lost 4 bases, with 20 bases between them.

In its sample, this clone ranks as medium-sized (0.01 to 0.1%). This sequence joins TRBV12-2 and TRBJ2-1; TRBD2 was called by the table and not checked on the DNA. TRBV12-2 is recorded as a pseudogene. The CDR3 is 17 residues long. The CDR3 is CASRLGLAGGPSNEQFF. The CDR3 DNA follows: TGTGCAAGTCGCTTAGGACTAGCGGGAGGGCCAAGCAATGAGCAGTTCTTC.

The chain joins TRBV7-2 to TRBJ2-5; D possibly corresponds to TRBD2 (6 bases). Germline lookup yields CDR1 SGHTA and CDR2 FQGNSA. This CDR3 has 15 residues. V was trimmed by 5 bases and J by 2 bases, leaving 15 bases between them. The chain's CDR3 is CASSQAMRGQETQYF. The CDR3 nucleotides read TGTGCCAGCAGCCAGGCGATGCGGGGACAAGAGACCCAGTACTTC.

This clone appeared a single time. The V gene is TRBV4-1, the J gene TRBJ2-3; D may be TRBD2 (6 bases). The germline V gene encodes CDR1 MGHRA and CDR2 YSYEKL. The CDR3 covers 15 residues. V was clipped by 1 base and J by 2 bases, with 10 bases between them. In nucleotides, the CDR3 is TGCGCCAGCAGCCAAGCTCGGGACTTCACAGATACGCAGTATTTT. As protein: CASSQARDFTDTQYF.

The sample holds a few counts of this clone. The V call is TRBV30, the J call TRBJ2-6; D is possibly TRBD1 (6 bases). The ends were cut back, 0 bases at V and 5 bases at J, with 11 bases in the middle. This CDR3 comprises 15 residues. From germline, CDR1 is GTSNPN and CDR2 SVGIG (reference sequence). The CDR3 sequence: CAWSVSGGRANVLTF. CDR3 DNA sequence: TGTGCCTGGAGTGTATCTGGGGGCCGGGCCAACGTCCTGACTTTC.

The V and J genes are TRBV6-1 and TRBJ2-7; TRBD2 might be the D (6 bases). From germline, CDR1 is MNHNS and CDR2 SASEGT. The V end was cut by 7 bases, the J end by 0 bases, with 13 bases between. The CDR3 sequence is 14 residues long. CDR3 protein: CASNRDWVSYEQYF. CDR3 bases: TGTGCCAGCAACCGGGACTGGGTCTCCTACGAGCAGTACTTC.

The J gene is TRBJ2-3, the V gene TRBV30, with TRBD2 as a possible D gene (6 bases). The CDR3 covers 15 residues. The germline V and J ends were trimmed by 3 bases and 5 bases, with 18 bases remaining between them. Germline CDR1 is GTSNPN and CDR2 is SVGIG (reference sequence). The CDR3, as DNA: TGTGCCTGGAGATCTAGCGCTGGTGGGGTAGATACGCAGTATTTT. Its translation: CAWRSSAGGVDTQYF.

This chain uses TRBV7-3 with TRBJ2-5; no clear D gene. The CDR3 contains 13 residues. Trimming pared 6 bases from V and 2 bases from J, leaving 10 bases between. Germline V gene data show CDR1 as SGHTA and CDR2 as FQGTGA. CDR3 in amino acids: CASSFRFQETQYF. CDR3 DNA: TGTGCCAGCAGTTTTAGGTTTCAAGAGACCCAGTACTTC.

This clone was seen a single time. This chain joins TRBV6-4 and TRBJ1-6; D remains unclear. Trimming shortened V by 9 bases and J by 7 bases, and 10 bases separated the two germline ends. The CDR3 has 12 amino acids. Germline CDR1 MRHNA, CDR2 SNTAGT. The CDR3 coding sequence is TGTGCCAGGGCGGACGGCAATTCACCCCTCCACTTT. Translated: CARADGNSPLHF.

The J gene is TRBJ2-5, the V gene TRBV2, with TRBD2 matching over 8 bases. This CDR3 contains 14 residues. In germline, CDR1 is SNHLY, CDR2 FYNNEI. V shed 5 bases, J shed 4 bases, and the junction held 6 bases outside the gene matches. CDR3: CASSLVGGGETQYF. DNA for the CDR3: TGTGCCAGCAGTCTTGTCGGGGGGGGAGAGACCCAGTACTTC.

This clone was found a few times. This rearrangement joins TRBV6-4 to TRBJ2-6; no definite D call. Per the germline V gene, CDR1 is MRHNA and CDR2 is SNTAGT. The CDR3 length is 15 residues. V shed 4 bases and J shed 0 bases, with 7 bases lying between them. CDR3 sequence reads: CASSVDSSGANVLTF. CDR3 sequence (DNA): TGTGCCAGCAGTGTAGATAGCTCTGGGGCCAACGTCCTGACTTTC.

In this sample, this clone turned up a few times. The CDR3 nucleotides are TGTGCCACCCAGGGGGGGCTTGGGGCCAACGTCCTGACTTTC. It encodes CATQGGLGANVLTF. This chain connects TRBV19 to TRBJ2-6; D assignment may be TRBD1 or TRBD2 (7 bases each). Trimming pared 10 bases from V and 3 bases from J, leaving 13 bases between. The CDR3 runs 14 residues. Germline V CDR1 and CDR2: LNHDA, SQIVND (reference sequence).

The chain couples TRBV28 to TRBJ1-3; D is undetermined. The CDR3 spans 14 residues. Trimming removed 5 bases from V and 2 bases from J, with 10 bases in between. From germline, CDR1 is MDHEN and CDR2 SYDVKM. The CDR3 region has the DNA TGTGCCAGCAGTGAGGCCCCAGCTGGAAACACCATATATTTT. It codes for CASSEAPAGNTIYF.